Following are 17 T cell receptor beta chains from one sample sequenced in a study of T cell clones after liver transplantation. The method was immunoSEQ multiplex PCR; TCRdb's version includes in-frame clones alone and lacks a portion of them. Of about 71,000 clones in the sample, 80% were seen once. Sequencing used CD4+ T cells from blood, obtained 12 months after liver transplant. The receptors were gathered from a human patient who received a liver transplant. Certain T cells may be donor cells from the graft.

This clone appeared a single time. The V call is TRBV6-6, the J call TRBJ2-7; TRBD2 is a possible D gene (5 bases). The V gene lost 0 bases and the J gene lost 0 bases, with 9 bases spanning the gap. This CDR3 has 15 amino acids. Germline assignment: CDR1 MNHNY and CDR2 SVGAGI (reference sequence). The CDR3 DNA reads as TGTGCCAGCAGTTACTCGGTAGCGAGCTCCTACGAGCAGTACTTC. Translated, it gives CASSYSVASSYEQYF.

This chain joins TRBV27 and TRBJ2-1; D is perhaps TRBD2 (5 bases). Germline V lookup: CDR1 MNHEY, CDR2 SMNVEV (reference sequence). Trimming took off 1 base at V and 9 bases at J, with 19 bases between the two ends. The CDR3 is 16 amino acids. As DNA, the CDR3 is TGTGCCAGCAGTTTATTGGCCCGAGAAAGCGGAGGTGAGCAGTTCTTC. Translation gives CASSLLARESGGEQFF.

In regard to this clone: Distinct nucleotide sequences in the sample also encode this CDR3. The chain carries TRBV28 and TRBJ2-5; the D call may be TRBD1 or TRBD2 (5 bases each). V shed 3 bases and J shed 4 bases, with 6 bases lying between them. CDR3 length: 12 residues. Germline loops: CDR1 MDHEN, CDR2 SYDVKM. The CDR3 sequence: CASSLRGETQYF. In nucleotides, the CDR3 is TGTGCCAGCAGTTTGAGGGGAGAGACCCAGTACTTC.

J is TRBJ2-5 and V is TRBV5-1; no clear D gene. CDR1 and CDR2 from the germline V gene are SGHRS and YFSETQ. V was cut by 3 bases and J by 9 bases, with 15 bases left in between. The length of the CDR3 is 13 residues. The CDR3: CASSSTPTEPQYF. In nucleotides, the CDR3 is TGCGCCAGCAGCTCGACACCTACTGAACCCCAGTACTTC.

This chain uses TRBV7-2 with TRBJ2-1; D is undetermined. The CDR3 extends over 16 amino acids. Germline CDR1 reads SGHTA; CDR2 reads FQGNSA. V lost 5 bases and J 4 bases, leaving 18 bases between the germline ends. CDR3 residues: CASSLRPPRSYNEQFF. The CDR3 nucleotides are TGTGCCAGCAGCCTACGACCCCCAAGGTCTTACAATGAGCAGTTCTTC.

The chain couples TRBV7-9 to TRBJ1-1; 8 nucleotides line up with TRBD1. The V and J ends lost 1 base and 5 bases, in that order; junction bases with no gene match: 12. Germline V gene lookup returns CDR1 SEHNR and CDR2 FQNEAQ (reference sequence). The CDR3 loop spans 17 amino acids. The CDR3 DNA is TGTGCCAGCAGCTTAGGCGGACAGGGCTTTAAGGGTACTGAAGCTTTCTTT. Translated, it gives CASSLGGQGFKGTEAFF.

The chain joins TRBV7-9 to TRBJ2-2; no definite D call. Between the trimmed V and J ends, which lost 1 base and 3 bases, there was a span of 9 bases. Looked up from germline, CDR1 is SEHNR and CDR2 is FQNEAQ (reference sequence). This CDR3 has 15 residues. The CDR3: CASSLVGGDTGELFF. CDR3 in DNA: TGTGCCAGCAGCTTAGTCGGCGGCGACACCGGGGAGCTGTTTTTT.

This clone occurred a few times. The chain's CDR3 is CATSPSYEQYF. In DNA form, the CDR3 reads TGTGCCACCAGTCCCTCCTACGAGCAGTACTTC. The V gene is TRBV15, the J gene TRBJ2-7; D is unclear. Germline V CDR1 and CDR2: LNHNV, YYDKDF (reference sequence). The CDR3 runs to 11 residues. V was cut by 6 bases and J by 0 bases, with 3 bases left in between. The entire variable domain, with the rest obtained from reference TRBV15 and TRBJ2-7, is as follows: DAMVIQNPRYQVTQFGKPVTLSCSQTLNHNVMYWYQQKSSQAPKLLFHYYDKDFNNEADTPDNFQSRRPNTSFCFLDIRSPGLGDTAMYLCATSPSYEQYFGPGTRLTVT.

The chain is built from TRBV11-1 and TRBJ2-1, with TRBD2 identical over 13 bases. CDR1 is SGHAT, CDR2 FQDESV, per germline (reference sequence). V lost 4 bases, J lost 6 bases, and 6 bases stayed unmatched. The CDR3 spans 16 residues. This CDR3 is CASSSTSGRGFNEQFF. For the CDR3, the DNA is TGTGCCAGCAGCTCAACTAGCGGGAGGGGATTCAATGAGCAGTTCTTC.

This clone has just a few counts. The chain carries TRBV5-1 and TRBJ1-1, with D possibly being TRBD1 (6 bases). Germline V gene data show CDR1 as SGHRS and CDR2 as YFSETQ. Deletions cut 5 bases from V and 4 bases from J, with 15 bases between. This CDR3 contains 14 residues. CDR3 residues: CASRLTGLGTEAFF. The CDR3 DNA sequence: TGCGCCAGCAGGCTAACAGGGTTGGGCACTGAAGCTTTCTTT.

V is TRBV5-1 and J is TRBJ1-2; 7 nucleotides align to TRBD1. The germline V gene encodes CDR1 SGHRS and CDR2 YFSETQ. The trim removed 2 bases at V and 3 bases at J, leaving 1 base unmatched. The CDR3 loop spans 13 amino acids. This CDR3 reads CASSFGTDYGYTF. CDR3 bases: TGCGCCAGCAGCTTCGGGACAGACTATGGCTACACCTTC.

The chain recombines TRBV18 with TRBJ2-7; D may match TRBD1 or TRBD2 (5 bases each). In germline, CDR1 is KGHSH, CDR2 LQKENI. V gave up 6 bases and J gave up 4 bases, with 22 bases separating them. The length of the CDR3 is 16 residues. Here the CDR3 DNA reads TGTGCCAGCTCGCTCCGGGGCGGCCACGAGTCATACGAGCAGTACTTC. Protein product: CASSLRGGHESYEQYF.

The V and J genes are TRBV6-5 and TRBJ2-1, with D perhaps matching TRBD2 (6 bases). Trimming took 6 bases from V and 11 from J, leaving 17 bases between them. CDR1 and CDR2 from the germline V gene are MNHEY and SVGAGI. The CDR3 is 13 residues long. The CDR3 DNA sequence: TGTGCCAGCAGCCTGACTAGTGAGGCCCAGCAGTTCTTC. This sequence encodes CASSLTSEAQQFF.

The chain uses TRBV27 and TRBJ2-3, with D uncertain. The CDR3 runs to 13 residues. V gave up 5 bases and J gave up 1 base, with 7 bases separating them. Germline CDR1 and CDR2: MNHEY and SMNVEV (reference sequence). The DNA for the CDR3 is TGTGCCAGCAGTCTGTACCGCACAGATACGCAGTATTTT. It specifies CASSLYRTDTQYF.

The chain recombines TRBV27 with TRBJ2-7, with D possibly matching TRBD2 (6 bases). This CDR3 has 15 residues. Germline-derived CDR1 and CDR2 are MNHEY and SMNVEV (reference sequence). V was cut by 6 bases and J by 2 bases, with 17 bases left in between. This chain's CDR3 is CASRNSGTKTYEQYF. The DNA for the CDR3 is TGTGCCAGCAGGAATAGCGGAACTAAAACCTACGAGCAGTACTTC.

The V and J genes are TRBV6-1 and TRBJ2-5, with D perhaps TRBD1 (5 bases). Germline-derived CDR1 and CDR2 are MNHNS and SASEGT. This CDR3 region has 11 residues. Trimming took off 10 bases at V and 2 bases at J, with 8 bases between the two ends. Here the CDR3 reads CAIDSQETQYF. The CDR3 DNA follows: TGTGCCATCGACAGTCAAGAGACCCAGTACTTC.

This chain links TRBV6-5 with TRBJ2-7; D unclear. CDR1 is MNHEY and CDR2 is SVGAGI in the germline V gene. The V and J ends lost 2 bases and 0 bases respectively, with 11 bases between them. This CDR3 spans 15 amino acids. CDR3: CASSYGTPSSYEQYF. Written as DNA, the CDR3 is TGTGCCAGCAGTTACGGTACCCCGAGCTCCTACGAGCAGTACTTC.